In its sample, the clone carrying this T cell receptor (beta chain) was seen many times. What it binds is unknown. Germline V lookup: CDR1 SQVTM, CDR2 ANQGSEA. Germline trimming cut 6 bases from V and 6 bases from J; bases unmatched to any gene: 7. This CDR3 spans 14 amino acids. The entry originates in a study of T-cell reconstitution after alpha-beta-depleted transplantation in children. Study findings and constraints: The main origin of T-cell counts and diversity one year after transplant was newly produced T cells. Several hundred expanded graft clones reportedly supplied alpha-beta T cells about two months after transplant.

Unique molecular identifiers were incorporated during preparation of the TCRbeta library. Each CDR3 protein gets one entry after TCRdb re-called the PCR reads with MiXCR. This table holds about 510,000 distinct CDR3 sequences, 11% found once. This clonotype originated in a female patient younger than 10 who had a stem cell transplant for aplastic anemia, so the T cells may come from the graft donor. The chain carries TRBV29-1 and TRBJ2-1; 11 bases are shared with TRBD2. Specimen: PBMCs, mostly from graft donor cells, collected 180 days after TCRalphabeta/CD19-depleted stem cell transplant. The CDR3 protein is CSVVAGGYANEQFF. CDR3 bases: TGCAGCGTGGTAGCGGGAGGGTACGCCAATGAGCAGTTCTTC.